The 5 T cell receptor beta chains given below trace back to one sample, sequenced in a study of T cell repertoires in cytomegalovirus infection. TCRdb used MiXCR to reprocess the reads, holding one entry per CDR3 protein. Of some 800,000 distinct CDR3 sequences listed, 29% were seen once; the top ten hold less than 15%. These TCRs are of unknown antigen specificity. Sequencing used cultured CD8+ T cells from PBMCs, obtained from culture after CMV antigen stimulation. These receptors were obtained from a human donor in good health (CMV status not recorded). Some clones in this sample may be carry-over from other donors' samples.

The gene calls are TRBV29-1 and TRBJ2-1, with unresolved D. Germline V gene lookup returns CDR1 SQVTM and CDR2 ANQGSEA. V gave up 1 base and J gave up 8 bases, with 9 bases separating them. The CDR3 totals 12 residues. This CDR3 reads CSVEGRLHEQFF. The CDR3 region has the DNA TGCAGCGTTGAAGGAAGATTGCATGAGCAGTTCTTC.

This clonotype showed up just once. The gene calls are TRBV12-3 or TRBV12-4 and TRBJ1-4; D ambiguous. This CDR3 has 14 residues. Trimming took off 1 base at V and 6 bases at J, with 9 bases between the two ends. CDR3 protein: CASSLEFLDEKLFF. CDR3 coding DNA: TGTGCCAGCAGTTTAGAGTTTCTCGATGAAAAACTGTTTTTT.

This clonotype has only a few counts. CDR3 residues: CASSGDRTGGNQPQHF. CDR3 coding DNA: TGTGCCAGCAGTGGGGATAGGACAGGGGGTAATCAGCCCCAGCATTTT. V is TRBV12-3 or TRBV12-4 and J is TRBJ1-5; 10 nucleotides align to TRBD1. The V and J ends lost 5 bases and 4 bases, in that order; junction bases with no gene match: 8. The CDR3 runs 16 residues.

The chain employs TRBV20-1 and TRBJ2-2; no clear D gene. This CDR3 region has 13 residues. V lost 6 bases and J 6 bases, leaving 14 bases between the germline ends. CDR1 and CDR2 from the germline V gene are DFQATT and SNEGSKA (reference sequence). The CDR3 reads CSATDGLSGELFF. In nucleotides, the CDR3 is TGCAGTGCCACGGACGGGCTGTCCGGGGAGCTGTTTTTT.

This chain links TRBV7-9 with TRBJ2-3, with D possibly being TRBD1 (5 bases). V gave up 0 bases and J gave up 4 bases, with 17 bases separating them. Germline values: CDR1 SEHNR, CDR2 FQNEAQ (reference sequence). This CDR3 has 17 residues. The CDR3 nucleotides are TGTGCCAGCAGCTTAGCTCCAGGGTTATATATTTCAGATACGCAGTATTTT. This sequence encodes CASSLAPGLYISDTQYF.